A selection of T cell receptor beta chains follows, all from one sample in a study of OX40 agonist ivuxolimab in advanced cancers. This table comes from immunoSEQ multiplex PCR, and its TCRdb copy is limited to in-frame clones, with some not included. In the table there are tens of thousands of clones, 88% of which are singletons. The specimen comprised CD4+ or CD8+ T cells sorted from blood, sampled in a trial of the OX40 agonist ivuxolimab. Receptors were obtained from an adult with an advanced solid tumor such as melanoma, head and neck, liver or kidney cancer. Both conserved end residues are part of each CDR3. D genes are given only for firm matches.

cdr3_nt cdr3_aa d_call j_call v_call
TGTGCCAGCAGCCAATCAAGGGAGAGCATTCAGTACTTC CASSQSRESIQYF - TRBJ2-4 TRBV16
TGTGCCAGCAGCCTACGGGTTAATAATTCACCCCTCCACTTT CASSLRVNNSPLHF - TRBJ1-6 TRBV11-2
TGCGCCAGCAGCCCAGGGACTAGCGGGTTAACTAGCGGTGAGCAGTTCTTC CASSPGTSGLTSGEQFF TRBD2 TRBJ2-1 TRBV5-1
TGCGCCAGTATGGGACAGGGATTCTACGAGCAGTACTTC CASMGQGFYEQYF TRBD1 TRBJ2-7 TRBV10-1
TGTGCCAGCAGCTTAGCGTCCCATCTGAACACTGAAGCTTTCTTT CASSLASHLNTEAFF - TRBJ1-1 TRBV7-2
TGCGCCAGCAGCTTGTTCTATCCGAACACCGGGGAGCTGTTTTTT CASSLFYPNTGELFF - TRBJ2-2 TRBV5-1
TGTGCCAGCAGCTTTTCGGCAGGGGTGGGGACTAATGAAAAACTGTTTTTT CASSFSAGVGTNEKLFF - TRBJ1-4 TRBV5-6
TGTGCCACCAGCAGAGATGGGCATGAGCAGTTCTTC CATSRDGHEQFF - TRBJ2-1 TRBV15
TGTGCCAGCAGCTTGATGCTAGCGGGAGGGCAAGAGACCCAGTACTTC CASSLMLAGGQETQYF TRBD2 TRBJ2-5 TRBV5-5
TGTGCCAGCAGCCTAACCCGGGACAGGGGGCTAACCCAAGAGACCCAGTACTTC CASSLTRDRGLTQETQYF TRBD1 TRBJ2-5 TRBV7-6
TGTGCCAGCAGTGCAGGGGCTGGGACTGAAGCTTTCTTT CASSAGAGTEAFF - TRBJ1-1 TRBV2
TGTGCCAGCAGCTTGAGTCCGGGACAAAGAAATGGTGAGCAGTTCTTC CASSLSPGQRNGEQFF - TRBJ2-1 TRBV5-8
TGCGCCAGCAGCCCGGGGACAACGAACGGGGAGCTGTTTTTT CASSPGTTNGELFF - TRBJ2-2 TRBV5-1
TGTGCCAGTAGCATACGGACTAGCGGGTCCGGGGAGCTGTTTTTT CASSIRTSGSGELFF TRBD2 TRBJ2-2 TRBV19
TGTGCCAGCGTCGGACAGGGGTATAGGCAGTACTTC CASVGQGYRQYF TRBD1 TRBJ2-7 TRBV6-1
TGTGCCAGCAGTGCTGCAGGGGCAGGAGAAAAACTGTTTTTT CASSAAGAGEKLFF - TRBJ1-4 TRBV2
TGTGCCAGCAGCGTGCGAGGGAGTACCGGGGAGCTGTTTTTT CASSVRGSTGELFF - TRBJ2-2 TRBV9
TGTGCCAGCAGCCTTAGCGGGAGCCCCAACGAGCAGTACTTC CASSLSGSPNEQYF TRBD2 TRBJ2-7 TRBV4-2
TGTGCCAGCAGTTCGCCCTCCCCGGGCAGGGGAGGGAATGAGCAGTTCTTC CASSSPSPGRGGNEQFF - TRBJ2-1 TRBV27
TGCGCCAGCGCCGGGACAAGCTCCTACGAGCAGTACTTC CASAGTSSYEQYF - TRBJ2-7 TRBV5-1